The clone carrying this T cell receptor beta chain turned up a few times. Selected positively for CCR7 and CD45RO-negative, naive CD8 cells excluded terminally differentiated effector memory CD45RA+ cells. Adult Caucasians living in Nashville, Tennessee made up all of the donors. This sample is part of a study of shared clonotypes between healthy human individuals. V was shortened by 2 bases and J by 10 bases, with 17 bases between the two germline ends. This CDR3 is built from 13 residues. In germline, CDR1 is GTSNPN, CDR2 SVGIG (reference sequence). Deep-level settings were used for running the assay. This table comes from immunoSEQ multiplex PCR, and its TCRdb copy is limited to in-frame clones, with some not included. Seen here are about 2.1 million clones, just over 90% observed once, and the top ten hold 1.5% to 2%.

The sample comprised naive CD8+ T cells from PBMCs. This TCR derives from a man aged 18 to 29 in good health. Some clones in this sample may be carry-over from other donors' samples. The rearrangement joins TRBV30 to TRBJ1-1; D unclear. CDR3 DNA sequence: TGTGCCTGGAGTACCCCCGGCCGCCTGGGAGCTTTCTTT. This sequence encodes CAWSTPGRLGAFF.